This TCR beta chain was profiled in a study of post-analysis software for immune sequencing data. Overall study: Relapsing-remitting, secondary progressive and progressive-relapsing multiple sclerosis courses were included. Whole-study findings and limits: For normalized Chao1 diversity, multiple sclerosis patients scored significantly lower than controls did. By F measure, samples from a shared preparation batch strongly co-clustered. Patients had higher frequencies than controls of about 5 TRBV segments, including TRBV5-6, TRBV5-1 and TRBV20-1.

A note on this clonotype: Its antigen remains unknown.

Per the germline V gene, CDR1 is MGHRA and CDR2 is YSYEKL. Trimming at V came to 0 bases and at J to 0 bases, leaving 7 bases not matched to a gene. The CDR3 covers 17 residues. TCR beta cDNA libraries included unique molecular identifiers. TCRdb fed the PCR reads into MiXCR, producing one record per CDR3 protein. The repertoire holds fewer than 850,000 distinct CDR3 sequences, 25% to 30% seen once, with roughly 0.57% in the top ten. The chain couples TRBV4-1 to TRBJ2-5; 7 bases map to TRBD1. The clonotype comes from a girl under 18 with multiple sclerosis. The sample comprised blood. The CDR3 sequence: CASSQDGTETYQETQYF. CDR3 bases: TGCGCCAGCAGCCAAGATGGGACAGAAACGTACCAAGAGACCCAGTACTTC.